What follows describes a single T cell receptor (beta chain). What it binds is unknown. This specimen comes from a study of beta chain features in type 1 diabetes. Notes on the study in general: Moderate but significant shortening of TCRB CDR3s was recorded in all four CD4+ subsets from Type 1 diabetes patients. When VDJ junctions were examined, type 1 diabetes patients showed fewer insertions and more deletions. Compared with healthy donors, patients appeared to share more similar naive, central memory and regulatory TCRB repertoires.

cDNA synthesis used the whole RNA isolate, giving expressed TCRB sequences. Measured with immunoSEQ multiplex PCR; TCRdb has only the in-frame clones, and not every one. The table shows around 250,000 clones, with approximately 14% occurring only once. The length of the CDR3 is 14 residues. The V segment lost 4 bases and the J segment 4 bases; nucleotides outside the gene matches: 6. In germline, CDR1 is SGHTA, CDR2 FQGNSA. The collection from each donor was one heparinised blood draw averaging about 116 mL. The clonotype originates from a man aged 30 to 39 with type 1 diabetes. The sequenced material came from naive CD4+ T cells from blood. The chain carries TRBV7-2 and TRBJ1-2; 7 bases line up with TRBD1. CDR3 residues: CASSSRTGVYGYTF. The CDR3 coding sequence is TGTGCCAGCAGCTCCCGAACAGGGGTCTATGGCTACACCTTC.